The sequence of this T cell receptor beta chain was determined in a study of CD8+CD57+ T cells in acquired aplastic anemia. Turning to the study itself: DNA from sorted CD4+ and CD8+ cells averaged around 3.5 ug. The study, taken as a whole, reports: Patients had around 30 CD8+ CDR3 sequences in common with controls (the shared set). Controls did not differ significantly from patients in CD8+ Simpson's diversity.

Comments on this clonotype: As yet, its antigen is unknown.

CDR3 and TCR beta VDJ profiling relied on genomic DNA as the template. In TCRdb, the reads were re-called with MiXCR into one record per CDR3 protein. The table lists approximately 300,000 distinct CDR3 sequences, roughly 59% of them singletons, with around 1.3% in the top ten. The CDR3 covers 14 residues. Germline assignment: CDR1 SGHTA and CDR2 FQGNSA. V lost 7 bases and J lost 2; bases outside the gene matches: 7. Patients chosen for sequencing had CD8+CD57+ cells that had expanded, as shown by flow cytometry. Blood sampling was performed on the patients, and none of them had received therapy by then.

This TCR came from a human donor with aplastic anemia. This sequence joins TRBV7-2 and TRBJ1-2; 7 positions match TRBD1. The sequencing sample was made of sorted CD4+, CD8+, or CD8+CD57+ T cells (not recorded which) from PBMCs. The CDR3 loop reads CASILDRLNYGYTF. The CDR3 nucleotides read TGTGCCAGCATCCTGGACAGGCTGAACTATGGCTACACCTTC.